Listed here is a single T cell receptor (beta chain). Random-hexamer reverse transcription was applied to roughly 0.45 to 1 ug RNA. Via MiXCR, TCRdb re-called the immunoSEQ multiplex PCR reads, giving one row per CDR3 protein. The sample contains some 170,000 distinct CDR3 sequences, around 93% of which appear only once. Germline CDR1 DFQATT, CDR2 SNEGSKA (reference sequence). CDR3 length: 15 residues. V was pared by 6 bases and J by 7 bases, with 19 bases between. These data belong to a study of CD8 T cells in Susac syndrome. Sequencing of TCR beta was performed on blood CD8+ and CD4+ T cells. J is TRBJ1-6 and V is TRBV20-1, with D perhaps matching TRBD1 (5 bases). This clonotype originated in a human donor in good health. The sequenced sample was CD4+ T cells from PBMCs. This chain's CDR3 is CSANPRGYGNSPLHF. The DNA for the CDR3 is TGCAGTGCGAATCCTAGGGGTTACGGGAATTCACCCCTCCACTTT.